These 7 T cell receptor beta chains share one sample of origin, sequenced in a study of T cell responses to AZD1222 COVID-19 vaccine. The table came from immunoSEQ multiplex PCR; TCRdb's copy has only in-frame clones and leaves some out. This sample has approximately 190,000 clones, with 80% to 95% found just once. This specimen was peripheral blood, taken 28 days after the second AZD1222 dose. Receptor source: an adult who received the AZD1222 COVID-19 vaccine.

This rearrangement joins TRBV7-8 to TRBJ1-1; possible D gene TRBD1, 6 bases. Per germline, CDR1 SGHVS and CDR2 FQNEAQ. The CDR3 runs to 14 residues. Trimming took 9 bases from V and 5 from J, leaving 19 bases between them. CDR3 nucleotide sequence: TGTGCCAGGGGCTCCCTCAGGGGCCGAACTGAAGCTTTCTTT. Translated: CARGSLRGRTEAFF. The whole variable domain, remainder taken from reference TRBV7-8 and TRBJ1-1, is GAGVSQSPRYKVAKRGQDVALRCDPISGHVSLFWYQQALGQGPEFLTYFQNEAQLDKSGLPSDRFFAERPEGSVSTLKIQRTQQEDSAVYLCARGSLRGRTEAFFGQGTRLTVV.

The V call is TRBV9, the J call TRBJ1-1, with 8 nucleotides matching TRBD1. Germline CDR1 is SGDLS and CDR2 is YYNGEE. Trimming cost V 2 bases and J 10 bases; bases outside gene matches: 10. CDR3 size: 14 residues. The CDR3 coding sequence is TGTGCCAGCAGCGTGGGCGGGACAGGCAGTAGAGCTTTCTTT. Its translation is CASSVGGTGSRAFF.

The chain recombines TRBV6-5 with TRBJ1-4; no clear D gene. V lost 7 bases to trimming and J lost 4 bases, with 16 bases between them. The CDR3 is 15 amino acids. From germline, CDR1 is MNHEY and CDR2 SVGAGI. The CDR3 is CASMKGPAGNEKLFF. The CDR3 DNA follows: TGTGCCAGCATGAAGGGCCCCGCTGGTAATGAAAAACTGTTTTTT.

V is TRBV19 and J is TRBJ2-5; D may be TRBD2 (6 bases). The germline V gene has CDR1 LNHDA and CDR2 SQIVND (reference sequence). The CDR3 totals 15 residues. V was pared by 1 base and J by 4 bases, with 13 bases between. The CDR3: CASSIGYTSRETQYF. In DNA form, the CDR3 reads TGTGCCAGTAGTATAGGGTACACTAGCCGAGAGACCCAGTACTTC.

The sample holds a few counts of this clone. The CDR3 bases are TGTGCCAGCAGCTTCCAGGGGAACACTGAAGCTTTCTTT. Translating gives CASSFQGNTEAFF. The chain joins TRBV5-4 to TRBJ1-1, with D possibly TRBD1 on 5 matching bases. The CDR3 spans 13 residues. The V gene lost 2 bases and the J gene lost 1 base, with 6 bases spanning the gap. CDR1 is SGHNT and CDR2 is YYREEE in the germline V gene (reference sequence).

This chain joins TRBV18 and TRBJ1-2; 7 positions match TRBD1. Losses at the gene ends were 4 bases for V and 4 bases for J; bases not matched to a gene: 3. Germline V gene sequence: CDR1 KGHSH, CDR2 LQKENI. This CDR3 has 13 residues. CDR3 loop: CASSLDRVYGYTF. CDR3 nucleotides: TGTGCCAGCTCACTAGACAGGGTCTATGGCTACACCTTC.

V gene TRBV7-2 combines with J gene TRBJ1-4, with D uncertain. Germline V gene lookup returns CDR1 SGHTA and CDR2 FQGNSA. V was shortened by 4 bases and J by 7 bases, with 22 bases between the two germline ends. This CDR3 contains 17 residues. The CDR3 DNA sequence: TGTGCCAGCAGCTCGAGGACTGAGGGCCCCCGGGGTGAAAAACTGTTTTTT. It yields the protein CASSSRTEGPRGEKLFF.